These T cell receptor beta chains were read from a single sample in a study of T cell responses to AZD1222 COVID-19 vaccine. Assay: immunoSEQ multiplex PCR; the TCRdb copy retains only in-frame clones and omits some. This sample has more than 120,000 clones, with around 90% found just once. Material: peripheral blood, obtained 28 days after the second dose of the MenACWY control vaccine. The origin of the receptors is an adult who received the MenACWY meningococcal vaccine as a control. Each CDR3 is given with its conserved first and last residue. Each record gives: D gene, J gene, clone size, V gene, CDR3 protein, CDR3 DNA. The D gene is left open where the match is weak. Rows give clone size only sometimes, using once, few, many, or a class for an expanded clone.

D gene: .; J gene: TRBJ2-5; clone size: .; V gene: TRBV30; CDR3 protein: CAWSRLMTQETQYF; CDR3 DNA: TGTGCCTGGAGTAGGCTGATGACTCAAGAGACCCAGTACTTC
D gene: .; J gene: TRBJ1-1; clone size: few; V gene: TRBV19; CDR3 protein: CASSATGIKEAFF; CDR3 DNA: TGTGCCAGTAGTGCGACAGGAATCAAGGAAGCTTTCTTT
D gene: .; J gene: TRBJ1-3; clone size: .; V gene: TRBV10-2; CDR3 protein: CASSEAGLTGNTIYF; CDR3 DNA: TGCGCCAGCAGTGAAGCGGGGTTGACGGGAAACACCATATATTTT
D gene: .; J gene: TRBJ1-5; clone size: .; V gene: TRBV18; CDR3 protein: CASSPGGRSNQPQHF; CDR3 DNA: TGTGCCAGCTCGCCAGGAGGACGGAGCAATCAGCCCCAGCATTTT
D gene: TRBD2; J gene: TRBJ2-7; clone size: .; V gene: TRBV11-2; CDR3 protein: CASSSGGSGGSSYEQYF; CDR3 DNA: TGTGCCAGCAGCTCGGGGGGTAGCGGGGGATCAAGCTACGAGCAGTACTTC
D gene: .; J gene: TRBJ1-2; clone size: .; V gene: TRBV2; CDR3 protein: CASSGDGNYGYTF; CDR3 DNA: TGTGCCAGCAGTGGGGACGGTAACTATGGCTACACCTTC
D gene: TRBD1; J gene: TRBJ2-2; clone size: once; V gene: TRBV7-3; CDR3 protein: CASSLSRDRVITGELFF; CDR3 DNA: TGTGCCAGCAGCTTATCCCGGGACAGGGTGATTACCGGGGAGCTGTTTTTT
D gene: .; J gene: TRBJ2-3; clone size: once; V gene: TRBV7-2; CDR3 protein: CASSLVREGGTDTQYF; CDR3 DNA: TGTGCCAGCAGCTTAGTCAGGGAAGGAGGCACAGATACGCAGTATTTT
D gene: .; J gene: TRBJ1-4; clone size: .; V gene: TRBV24-1; CDR3 protein: CATSDPSGTVPDRLFF; CDR3 DNA: TGTGCCACCAGTGACCCCTCAGGGACGGTCCCCGATCGGCTGTTTTTT
D gene: .; J gene: TRBJ1-2; clone size: .; V gene: TRBV5-5; CDR3 protein: CASSLIGGYTF; CDR3 DNA: TGTGCCAGCAGCTTGATTGGGGGCTACACCTTC
D gene: .; J gene: TRBJ1-3; clone size: .; V gene: TRBV9; CDR3 protein: CASSPSAPTGPSGNTIYF; CDR3 DNA: TGTGCCAGCAGCCCATCAGCCCCCACAGGGCCCTCTGGAAACACCATATATTTT
D gene: TRBD1; J gene: TRBJ2-3; clone size: .; V gene: TRBV5-1; CDR3 protein: CASSLTTGGKDTQYF; CDR3 DNA: TGCGCCAGCAGCTTGACCACAGGGGGCAAGGATACGCAGTATTTT
D gene: .; J gene: TRBJ1-3; clone size: .; V gene: TRBV9; CDR3 protein: CASSVTGSGNTIYF; CDR3 DNA: TGTGCCAGCAGCGTTACCGGTTCTGGAAACACCATATATTTT
D gene: .; J gene: TRBJ1-2; clone size: .; V gene: TRBV3-1/TRBV3-2; CDR3 protein: CASSRMGGIGYTF; CDR3 DNA: TGTGCCAGCAGCCGGATGGGGGGGATTGGCTACACCTTC
D gene: TRBD1; J gene: TRBJ1-2; clone size: .; V gene: TRBV6-2/TRBV6-3; CDR3 protein: CASSYQGAIYGYTF; CDR3 DNA: TGTGCCAGCAGTTACCAGGGGGCAATCTATGGCTACACCTTC
D gene: .; J gene: TRBJ2-7; clone size: .; V gene: TRBV7-2; CDR3 protein: CASSLDPGTYEQYF; CDR3 DNA: TGTGCCAGCAGCTTAGACCCGGGGACCTACGAGCAGTACTTC
D gene: .; J gene: TRBJ2-1; clone size: .; V gene: TRBV11-1; CDR3 protein: CASSRLTRYNEQFF; CDR3 DNA: TGTGCCAGCAGCCGCCTGACTAGGTACAATGAGCAGTTCTTC
D gene: TRBD1; J gene: TRBJ1-3; clone size: .; V gene: TRBV7-9; CDR3 protein: CASSFRQGARGNTIYF; CDR3 DNA: TGTGCCAGCAGCTTCCGACAGGGGGCGCGGGGAAACACCATATATTTT
D gene: .; J gene: TRBJ1-1; clone size: .; V gene: TRBV21-1; CDR3 protein: CASSKGRLNTEAFF; CDR3 DNA: TGTGCCAGCAGCAAAGGCAGATTGAACACTGAAGCTTTCTTT
D gene: .; J gene: TRBJ2-2; clone size: .; V gene: TRBV2; CDR3 protein: CASSDDTPGELFF; CDR3 DNA: TGTGCCAGCAGTGATGACACCCCGGGGGAGCTGTTTTTT
D gene: .; J gene: TRBJ2-3; clone size: .; V gene: TRBV12-5; CDR3 protein: CASGPGKVTDTQYF; CDR3 DNA: TGTGCTAGTGGTCCAGGGAAGGTAACAGATACGCAGTATTTT
D gene: TRBD1; J gene: TRBJ2-3; clone size: .; V gene: TRBV4-2; CDR3 protein: CASSQERGQGTDTQYF; CDR3 DNA: TGTGCCAGCAGCCAAGAACGGGGACAGGGTACAGATACGCAGTATTTT
D gene: TRBD1; J gene: TRBJ2-3; clone size: .; V gene: TRBV5-8; CDR3 protein: CASSSTGTGNTDTQYF; CDR3 DNA: TGTGCCAGCAGCTCAACCGGGACAGGGAATACAGATACGCAGTATTTT
D gene: .; J gene: TRBJ1-2; clone size: .; V gene: TRBV6-5; CDR3 protein: CASIPGGASHYGYTF; CDR3 DNA: TGTGCCAGCATTCCGGGGGGCGCATCCCACTATGGCTACACCTTC
D gene: TRBD2; J gene: TRBJ2-1; clone size: .; V gene: TRBV10-3; CDR3 protein: CAISPSGGALEQFF; CDR3 DNA: TGTGCCATCAGCCCTAGCGGGGGGGCGCTTGAGCAGTTCTTC
D gene: TRBD2; J gene: TRBJ2-1; clone size: .; V gene: TRBV10-2; CDR3 protein: CASSDGPGAGIGGEQFF; CDR3 DNA: TGCGCCAGCAGTGACGGACCGGGAGCGGGGATTGGCGGTGAGCAGTTCTTC
D gene: .; J gene: TRBJ1-1; clone size: .; V gene: TRBV2; CDR3 protein: CASSAEGWTEAFF; CDR3 DNA: TGTGCCAGCAGTGCGGAGGGTTGGACTGAAGCTTTCTTT
D gene: TRBD1; J gene: TRBJ1-1; clone size: .; V gene: TRBV30; CDR3 protein: CAWSKPGQQKAFF; CDR3 DNA: TGTGCCTGGAGTAAACCGGGACAGCAGAAAGCTTTCTTT
D gene: .; J gene: TRBJ1-1; clone size: .; V gene: TRBV19; CDR3 protein: CASSLGRANTEAFF; CDR3 DNA: TGTGCCAGTAGCCTAGGCAGAGCGAACACTGAAGCTTTCTTT
D gene: TRBD1; J gene: TRBJ1-1; clone size: .; V gene: TRBV6-8; CDR3 protein: CAIRGGGTGLGTEAFF; CDR3 DNA: TGTGCCATCCGCGGGGGGGGGACAGGGTTGGGGACTGAAGCTTTCTTT
D gene: .; J gene: TRBJ2-7; clone size: .; V gene: TRBV5-1; CDR3 protein: CASSLAWNPYEQYF; CDR3 DNA: TGCGCCAGCAGCTTGGCCTGGAACCCCTACGAGCAGTACTTC
D gene: TRBD2; J gene: TRBJ2-2; clone size: .; V gene: TRBV7-3; CDR3 protein: CASSRLAGENTGELFF; CDR3 DNA: TGTGCCAGCAGCCGGCTAGCGGGAGAGAACACCGGGGAGCTGTTTTTT
D gene: TRBD2; J gene: TRBJ2-1; clone size: .; V gene: TRBV7-8; CDR3 protein: CASSFSRLAGTSYNEQFF; CDR3 DNA: TGTGCCAGCAGCTTCTCCAGACTAGCGGGGACCTCCTACAATGAGCAGTTCTTC
D gene: .; J gene: TRBJ2-7; clone size: .; V gene: TRBV5-1; CDR3 protein: CASSFGSTYEQYF; CDR3 DNA: TGCGCCAGCAGCTTCGGCAGCACCTACGAGCAGTACTTC
D gene: .; J gene: TRBJ1-1; clone size: .; V gene: TRBV30; CDR3 protein: CAWSRGAPTEAFF; CDR3 DNA: TGTGCCTGGAGTAGGGGGGCGCCCACTGAAGCTTTCTTT
D gene: .; J gene: TRBJ1-4; clone size: .; V gene: TRBV5-6; CDR3 protein: CASSFTVLGTNEKLFF; CDR3 DNA: TGTGCCAGCAGCTTCACAGTTTTGGGAACTAATGAAAAACTGTTTTTT
D gene: TRBD1; J gene: TRBJ1-1; clone size: .; V gene: TRBV5-6; CDR3 protein: CASSLRRGRIMNTEAFF; CDR3 DNA: TGTGCCAGCAGCTTGAGAAGGGGGCGAATAATGAACACTGAAGCTTTCTTT
D gene: .; J gene: TRBJ2-1; clone size: .; V gene: TRBV7-2; CDR3 protein: CASNQGQGAGPAYNEQFF; CDR3 DNA: TGTGCCAGCAATCAAGGCCAAGGGGCGGGGCCCGCCTACAATGAGCAGTTCTTC
D gene: .; J gene: TRBJ2-3; clone size: .; V gene: TRBV11-3; CDR3 protein: CASSRTDTQYF; CDR3 DNA: TGTGCCAGCAGCCGCACAGATACGCAGTATTTT
D gene: .; J gene: TRBJ2-5; clone size: .; V gene: TRBV18; CDR3 protein: CASSQGETQYF; CDR3 DNA: TGTGCCAGCTCCCAAGGAGAGACCCAGTACTTC
D gene: .; J gene: TRBJ1-1; clone size: .; V gene: TRBV18; CDR3 protein: CASSPQVGTEAFF; CDR3 DNA: TGTGCCAGCTCACCACAGGTTGGAACTGAAGCTTTCTTT
D gene: .; J gene: TRBJ1-1; clone size: .; V gene: TRBV20-1; CDR3 protein: CSATQGERAFF; CDR3 DNA: TGCAGTGCTACACAGGGAGAGAGAGCTTTCTTT
D gene: .; J gene: TRBJ1-2; clone size: once; V gene: TRBV18; CDR3 protein: CASSPPTRGGYTF; CDR3 DNA: TGTGCCAGCTCTCCGCCAACGAGGGGTGGCTACACCTTC
D gene: TRBD2; J gene: TRBJ2-1; clone size: .; V gene: TRBV7-2; CDR3 protein: CASSLLRGGNNEQFF; CDR3 DNA: TGTGCCAGCAGCTTATTGCGGGGGGGCAACAATGAGCAGTTCTTC
D gene: TRBD1; J gene: TRBJ2-6; clone size: .; V gene: TRBV10-3; CDR3 protein: CAISESGSRGPGANVLTF; CDR3 DNA: TGTGCCATCAGTGAGTCTGGGTCCAGGGGGCCCGGGGCCAACGTCCTGACTTTC
D gene: .; J gene: TRBJ2-1; clone size: .; V gene: TRBV7-8; CDR3 protein: CASSLDESSNSYSYNEQFF; CDR3 DNA: TGTGCCAGCAGCTTAGATGAAAGTAGCAACTCCTACTCCTACAATGAGCAGTTCTTC
D gene: .; J gene: TRBJ2-7; clone size: few; V gene: TRBV27; CDR3 protein: CASGNGQGGNEQYF; CDR3 DNA: TGTGCCAGCGGAAATGGGCAGGGGGGGAACGAGCAGTACTTC
D gene: .; J gene: TRBJ1-6; clone size: few; V gene: TRBV5-4; CDR3 protein: CASSAREIGQGNSPLHF; CDR3 DNA: TGTGCCAGCAGCGCCCGGGAAATCGGGCAGGGTAATTCACCCCTCCACTTT
D gene: TRBD2; J gene: TRBJ2-2; clone size: .; V gene: TRBV9; CDR3 protein: CASSAVKGLDTGELFF; CDR3 DNA: TGTGCCAGCAGCGCAGTAAAGGGACTAGACACCGGGGAGCTGTTTTTT
D gene: TRBD1; J gene: TRBJ1-5; clone size: once; V gene: TRBV6-5; CDR3 protein: CASSAGQGDQPQHF; CDR3 DNA: TGTGCCAGCAGCGCGGGACAGGGAGATCAGCCCCAGCATTTT
D gene: .; J gene: TRBJ2-7; clone size: .; V gene: TRBV18; CDR3 protein: CASSPETFSYEQYF; CDR3 DNA: TGTGCCAGCTCACCCGAGACGTTCTCCTACGAGCAGTACTTC
D gene: .; J gene: TRBJ2-1; clone size: .; V gene: TRBV6-5; CDR3 protein: CASSYGRRSEQFF; CDR3 DNA: TGTGCCAGCAGTTACGGCCGTCGGAGTGAGCAGTTCTTC
D gene: .; J gene: TRBJ2-2; clone size: .; V gene: TRBV10-3; CDR3 protein: CAIRAHQGSNTGELFF; CDR3 DNA: TGTGCCATCAGGGCCCACCAGGGGTCGAACACCGGGGAGCTGTTTTTT
D gene: TRBD1; J gene: TRBJ1-3; clone size: once; V gene: TRBV19; CDR3 protein: CASSTTGMYTGFSGNTIYF; CDR3 DNA: TGTGCCAGTAGTACGACAGGGATGTACACCGGCTTCTCTGGAAACACCATATATTTT
D gene: .; J gene: TRBJ1-1; clone size: .; V gene: TRBV11-3; CDR3 protein: CASSQLSGEQTEAFF; CDR3 DNA: TGTGCCAGCAGCCAATTGAGTGGGGAACAGACTGAAGCTTTCTTT
D gene: .; J gene: TRBJ2-2; clone size: .; V gene: TRBV28; CDR3 protein: CASSLMRLVPGELFF; CDR3 DNA: TGTGCCAGCAGTTTAATGAGACTAGTCCCCGGGGAGCTGTTTTTT
D gene: TRBD2; J gene: TRBJ2-3; clone size: .; V gene: TRBV4-1; CDR3 protein: CASSLGLAASRADTQYF; CDR3 DNA: TGCGCCAGCAGCCTGGGACTAGCCGCATCAAGGGCAGATACGCAGTATTTT
D gene: TRBD2; J gene: TRBJ2-7; clone size: .; V gene: TRBV5-1; CDR3 protein: CASSLGLAGDSYEQYF; CDR3 DNA: TGCGCCAGCAGCTTGGGTCTAGCGGGAGACTCCTACGAGCAGTACTTC
D gene: TRBD1; J gene: TRBJ1-2; clone size: .; V gene: TRBV19; CDR3 protein: CATASGQKYYGYTF; CDR3 DNA: TGTGCCACAGCCTCGGGACAGAAATACTATGGCTACACCTTC
D gene: .; J gene: TRBJ2-2; clone size: .; V gene: TRBV9; CDR3 protein: CASSVEFAGELFF; CDR3 DNA: TGTGCCAGCAGCGTAGAGTTCGCCGGGGAGCTGTTTTTT